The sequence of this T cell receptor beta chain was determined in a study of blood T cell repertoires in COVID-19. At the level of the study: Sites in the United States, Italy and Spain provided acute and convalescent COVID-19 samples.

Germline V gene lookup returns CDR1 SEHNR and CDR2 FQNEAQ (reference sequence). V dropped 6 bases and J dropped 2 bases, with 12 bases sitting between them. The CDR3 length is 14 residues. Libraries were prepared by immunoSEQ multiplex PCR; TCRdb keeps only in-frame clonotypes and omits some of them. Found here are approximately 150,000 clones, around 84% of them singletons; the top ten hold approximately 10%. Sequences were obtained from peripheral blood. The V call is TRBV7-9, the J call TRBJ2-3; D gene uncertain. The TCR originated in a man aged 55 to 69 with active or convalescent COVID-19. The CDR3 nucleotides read TGTGCCAGCAGAGCGATACGACCCACAGATACGCAGTATTTT. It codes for CASRAIRPTDTQYF.